This T cell receptor (beta chain) was profiled in a study of blood T cell repertoires in COVID-19. In the study overall: Material from acute and convalescent COVID-19 was sourced from the United States, Italy and Spain. T cells, B-cell-depleted T cells, or PBMCs provided the cDNA or gDNA that served as material.

As originally analysed: Nucleated cell number was recorded as an estimate derived from reference gene primer amplification. The repertoire was sequenced with immunoSEQ multiplex PCR; TCRdb's copy has only in-frame clones and lacks some. The DNA gave D and trimming, while V, J and clone size come from that table. The sample lists over 100,000 clones; approximately 84% were seen once. The CDR3 is 13 amino acids. V was shortened by 4 bases and J by 8 bases, with 14 bases between the two germline ends. The clonotype comes from a woman in her sixties or seventies with acute or convalescent COVID-19. The source material was peripheral blood. The chain recombines TRBV12-3 or TRBV12-4 with TRBJ1-2; D perhaps matches TRBD1 (5 bases). CDR3 bases: TGTGCCAGCAGTTCCGGCAGGGTAGACGGCTACACCTTC. Its translation: CASSSGRVDGYTF.